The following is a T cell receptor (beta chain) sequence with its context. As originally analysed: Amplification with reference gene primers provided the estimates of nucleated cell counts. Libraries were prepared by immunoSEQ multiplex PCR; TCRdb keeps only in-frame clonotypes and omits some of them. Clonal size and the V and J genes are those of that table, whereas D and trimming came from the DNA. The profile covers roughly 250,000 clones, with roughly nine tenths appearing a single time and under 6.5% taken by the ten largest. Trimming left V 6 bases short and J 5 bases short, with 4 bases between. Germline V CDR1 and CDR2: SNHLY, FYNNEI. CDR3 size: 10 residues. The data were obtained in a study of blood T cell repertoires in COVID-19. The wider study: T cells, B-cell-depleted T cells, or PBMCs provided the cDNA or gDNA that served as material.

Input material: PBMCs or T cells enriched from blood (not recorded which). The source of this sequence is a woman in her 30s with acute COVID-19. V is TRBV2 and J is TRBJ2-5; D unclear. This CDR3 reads CASSLETQYF. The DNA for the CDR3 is TGTGCCAGCAGCTTGGAGACCCAGTACTTC.